This is a list of T cell receptor beta chains from one sample in a study of cytomegalovirus exposure and HLA in healthy donors. Clones were read by immunoSEQ multiplex PCR, and TCRdb kept only the in-frame ones, dropping some. The table shows 95,000 to 150,000 clones, with over 9.5% occurring only once. Sequenced: PBMCs. These receptors originate from a woman between 18 and 30 years old in good health and CMV-seropositive. The CDR3 runs from the conserved cysteine through the conserved F or W. The D gene is left open where the match is weak. Rows may omit the clone size; those that give it use once, few, many or a size class.

TRBD2	.	TRBJ2-3	TRBV5-6	TGTGCCAGCAGCTCGGGGACTAGCGGGAAGAACACAGATACGCAGTATTTT	CASSSGTSGKNTDTQYF
TRBD2	many	TRBJ2-7	TRBV6-1	TGTGCCAGCAGGGACAAGCGGGACCGCCCCTACGAGCAGTACTTC	CASRDKRDRPYEQYF
.	.	TRBJ2-3	TRBV28	TGTGCCAGCAGTCTTCGGAGGGATACGCAGTATTTT	CASSLRRDTQYF
.	.	TRBJ1-5	TRBV19	TGTGCCAGTAGTACGACAGGCTATAGCAATCAGCCCCAGCATTTT	CASSTTGYSNQPQHF
TRBD1	.	TRBJ1-5	TRBV18	TGTGCCAGCTCTTCGGGACAGGGGAGCAATCAGCCCCAGCATTTT	CASSSGQGSNQPQHF
TRBD1	.	TRBJ2-5	TRBV28	TGTGCCAGCAGTCCCGGGACAGCACAAGAGACCCAGTACTTC	CASSPGTAQETQYF
TRBD2	once	TRBJ2-7	TRBV7-2	TGTGCCAGCAGCTTAGGGGGGACTCGGGGGGCCTACGAGCAGTACTTC	CASSLGGTRGAYEQYF
.	few	TRBJ2-7	TRBV6-1	TGTGCCAGCAGGGTCGGGGGGCAGACCTACGAGCAGTACTTC	CASRVGGQTYEQYF
.	.	TRBJ2-5	TRBV19	TGTGCCAGTAGTCTCCTAGGAGGGGAGACCCAGTACTTC	CASSLLGGETQYF
TRBD2	.	TRBJ2-1	TRBV4-1	TGCGCCAGCGGCCTCGTTAGCGGGAACTCCTACAATGAGCAGTTCTTC	CASGLVSGNSYNEQFF
.	few	TRBJ1-1	TRBV6-6	TGTGCCAGCAGTCCCCAGGGAAAGACAACTGAAGCTTTCTTT	CASSPQGKTTEAFF
.	.	TRBJ2-5	TRBV2	TGTGCCAGCATCCCCACCTATCTTGCGGAAGGGACCCAGTACTTC	CASIPTYLAEGTQYF
TRBD1	.	TRBJ1-2	TRBV30	TGTGCCTGGAGGCCCTCACCGGGACAGGGGGCGGTACGGGATGGCTACACCTTC	CAWRPSPGQGAVRDGYTF
.	few	TRBJ2-7	TRBV4-1	TGCGCCAGCAGCCAAACGGGGTACGAGCAGTACTTC	CASSQTGYEQYF
TRBD1	.	TRBJ2-5	TRBV15	TGTGCCACCAGCAGAGATCAGGGGGCTGGGGAGACCCAGTACTTC	CATSRDQGAGETQYF
.	few	TRBJ1-1	TRBV4-1	TGCGCCAGCTACTATCATCGAGTCGCTTTCTTT	CASYYHRVAFF
.	few	TRBJ1-4	TRBV21-1	TGTGCCAGCAGCAACGACCTACAGGGGGCGTGTGAAAAACTGTTTTTT	CASSNDLQGACEKLFF
TRBD1	.	TRBJ2-1	TRBV30	TGTGCCTGGATTAACAGGGGGACGCAGTTCTTC	CAWINRGTQFF
.	few	TRBJ1-5	TRBV28	TGTGCCAGCAGTCCTCTGGGCAGGGGCATTGAATCGGTTGGCAATCAGCCCCAGCATTTT	CASSPLGRGIESVGNQPQHF
TRBD1	few	TRBJ2-6	TRBV7-3	TGTGCCAGCAGCCCAGGGGGCGGGCACAACGTTAAGGGTGGGGCCAACGTCCTGACTTTC	CASSPGGGHNVKGGANVLTF
TRBD2	.	TRBJ2-2	TRBV7-3	TGTGCCAGCAGCTTAAGTAGGCCTAGCGGCACCGGGGAGCTGTTTTTT	CASSLSRPSGTGELFF
TRBD1	few	TRBJ1-2	TRBV2	TGTGCCAGCAGGCAGGGGGTCTATGGCTACACCTTC	CASRQGVYGYTF
.	few	TRBJ1-2	TRBV30	TGTGCCTGGAGTTTGGGCGGACTAGATGGCTACACCTTC	CAWSLGGLDGYTF
.	.	TRBJ1-2	TRBV7-8	TGTGCCAGCAGCTTTCCAGGGGCTTATGGCTACACCTTC	CASSFPGAYGYTF
.	few	TRBJ1-5	TRBV2	TGTGCCAGCAGTGAAAAAGGGGGGGGCTATCAGCCCCAGCATTTT	CASSEKGGGYQPQHF
TRBD1	.	TRBJ1-1	TRBV2	TGTGCCAGCAAGGGACAGGGGACGAACACTGAAGCTTTCTTT	CASKGQGTNTEAFF
.	few	TRBJ1-2	TRBV28	TGTGCCGCCGGGGGGAGCTATGGCTACACCTTC	CAAGGSYGYTF
TRBD2	few	TRBJ2-1	TRBV7-6	TGTGCCAGCAGCTCGACGGGACTAGCGGGAGGGCCTTCCTACAATGAGCAGTTCTTC	CASSSTGLAGGPSYNEQFF
.	.	TRBJ2-1	TRBV7-2	TGTGCCAGCAGCTTACTAGCGAGTTACAATGAGCAGTTCTTC	CASSLLASYNEQFF
TRBD1	few	TRBJ1-2	TRBV9	TGTGCCAGCAGCGTAGCTGAGGGGGCGCAGAGGGGGGGCTACACCTTC	CASSVAEGAQRGGYTF
.	.	TRBJ2-1	TRBV18	TGTGCCAGCTCACCACCGGCGGGGACAGCCACTTACAATGAGCAGTTCTTC	CASSPPAGTATYNEQFF
TRBD2	few	TRBJ2-1	TRBV6-5	TGTGCCAGCAGATTAGCGGGAGTTAACGAGCAGTTCTTC	CASRLAGVNEQFF
TRBD2	many	TRBJ2-3	TRBV6-1	TGTGCCAGCAGGGGACTAGCGGGGTCCACAGATACGCAGTATTTT	CASRGLAGSTDTQYF
.	.	TRBJ2-7	TRBV11-3	TGTGCCAGCAGCTTATCTGGGGACTCGGTATACGAGCAGTACTTC	CASSLSGDSVYEQYF
TRBD2	few	TRBJ2-7	TRBV10-3	TGTGCCATCAGTGCGCCGGGACTAGCCCACTACGAGCAGTACTTC	CAISAPGLAHYEQYF
.	few	TRBJ1-5	TRBV5-6	TGTGCCAGCAGCTTGGGGGGACATCTTCCCCAGCATTTT	CASSLGGHLPQHF
TRBD2	few	TRBJ2-1	TRBV5-1	TGCGCCAGCAGCTGGCGGGAGGAAAATGAGCAGTTCTTC	CASSWREENEQFF
.	few	TRBJ1-2	TRBV6-1	TGTGCCAGCAGTGAATTTCTCGACTATGGCTACACCTTC	CASSEFLDYGYTF
.	few	TRBJ1-6	TRBV13	TGTGCCAGCAGCTTAAGAGTGAGCTCACATTCACCCCTCCACTTT	CASSLRVSSHSPLHF
.	few	TRBJ2-3	TRBV11-1	TGTGCCAGCAGCCGCCTCCGGGACTCAGCGTGGGGAGATACGCAGTATTTT	CASSRLRDSAWGDTQYF
.	.	TRBJ2-2	TRBV4-1	TGCGCCAGCAGCCAAGAGGGGCGAGGCACCGGGGAGCTGTTTTTT	CASSQEGRGTGELFF
TRBD1	few	TRBJ2-7	TRBV4-1	TGCGCCAGCAGCCAAACGACCGGGACAGGGTTCTACGAGCAGTACTTC	CASSQTTGTGFYEQYF
.	.	TRBJ1-5	TRBV6-1	TGTGCCAGCAGTGTTGAGGCGGCATATAGCAATCAGCCCCAGCATTTT	CASSVEAAYSNQPQHF
TRBD2	few	TRBJ2-2	TRBV7-9	TGTGCCAGCAGCTTACTAGCGGGAGTCACCGGGGAGCTGTTTTTT	CASSLLAGVTGELFF
TRBD2	few	TRBJ2-5	TRBV4-1	TGCGCCAGCAGCCAAGATAGTGGCCTAGCGGTAGAGACCCAGTACTTC	CASSQDSGLAVETQYF
.	few	TRBJ2-5	TRBV27	TGTGCCAGCAGCGGACTGTACCAAGAGACCCAGTACTTC	CASSGLYQETQYF
TRBD2	few	TRBJ2-7	TRBV27	TGTGCCAGCAGGTTCGGGGGGGACGAGCAGTACTTC	CASRFGGDEQYF
.	.	TRBJ2-7	TRBV7-9	TGTGCCAGCAGCAGGGTTTCAGGATGGGACACCTCGTTCTTC	CASSRVSGWDTSFF
.	.	TRBJ2-7	TRBV7-9	TGTGCCAGCAGCCCACCGGCAGGGTACGGGCAGTACTTC	CASSPPAGYGQYF
.	.	TRBJ2-1	TRBV2	TGTGCCAGCAGTCGACTAGAAGGTTATGAGCAGTTCTTC	CASSRLEGYEQFF
TRBD2	.	TRBJ2-5	TRBV11-3	TGTGCCAGCAGCTTAAAGGGACTAGCGGGAGGTGGAGAGACCCAGTACTTC	CASSLKGLAGGGETQYF
.	.	TRBJ2-7	TRBV7-9	TGTGCCAGCAGCGAGACTCCCCCCCAGCAGTACTTC	CASSETPPQQYF
.	.	TRBJ2-5	TRBV10-3	TGTGCCATCAGTGAGTCGAGAGTACAAGAGACCCAGTACTTC	CAISESRVQETQYF